What follows are 14 T cell receptor beta chains derived from one specimen sequenced in a study of response to subunit inactivated influenza vaccine. TCRdb re-analysed the RT-PCR reads in MiXCR, keeping a single row per CDR3 protein. Altogether roughly 570,000 distinct CDR3 sequences are present, 10% to 15% being singletons, with the ten largest covering around 13%. The specimen was PBMCs from blood, collected 40 to 50 days after vaccination. All receptors derive from a man aged 45-65 years who received an inactivated influenza vaccine.

The chain joins TRBV6-1 to TRBJ2-1, with D maybe TRBD2 (5 bases). Germline V CDR1 and CDR2: MNHNS, SASEGT. This CDR3 has 14 amino acids. V lost 6 bases to trimming and J lost 6 bases, with 15 bases between them. CDR3 sequence: CASRPLREPNEQFF. As DNA, the CDR3 is TGTGCCAGCAGGCCACTAAGGGAGCCCAATGAGCAGTTCTTC.

This clonotype showed up just a few times. The chain uses TRBV7-8 and TRBJ1-3; D remains ambiguous. Germline lookup yields CDR1 SGHVS and CDR2 FQNEAQ. V lost 0 bases and J lost 0, with 6 bases in between. This CDR3 has 15 residues. The CDR3 DNA reads as TGTGCCAGCAGCTTAGCGACTATCTCTGGAAACACCATATATTTT. Encoded protein: CASSLATISGNTIYF.

To note about this clonotype: Mismatch with germline at one junction end may stem from a read error. The genes are TRBV7-2 and TRBJ2-7; D remains ambiguous. Germline V gene lookup returns CDR1 SGHTA and CDR2 FQGNSA. This CDR3 region has 12 residues. In DNA form, the CDR3 reads TGTGCCAGCAGCCCATTTTCCTCCGAGCAGTACTTC. It specifies CASSPFSSEQYF.

This clonotype has just a few counts. The chain recombines TRBV11-2 with TRBJ1-6; 7 nucleotides match TRBD1. This CDR3 is built from 16 residues. The germline V gene has CDR1 SGHAT and CDR2 FQNNGV. V was clipped by 3 bases and J by 9 bases; unmatched bases: 11. The CDR3 protein is CASSLSGDRATSPLHF. The CDR3 DNA sequence: TGTGCCAGCAGCTTGTCCGGTGACAGGGCGACTTCACCCCTCCACTTT.

The V and J genes are TRBV28 and TRBJ2-7; D not certain. Per the germline V gene, CDR1 is MDHEN and CDR2 is SYDVKM. V was clipped by 3 bases and J by 2 bases, with 11 bases between them. The CDR3 extends over 14 amino acids. CDR3 nucleotides: TGTGCCAGCAGTTTTGTACAGAGGACCTACGAGCAGTACTTC. Its translation: CASSFVQRTYEQYF.

The genes are TRBV7-2 and TRBJ2-1; 8 positions match TRBD2. The CDR3 is 15 residues long. Per germline, CDR1 SGHTA and CDR2 FQGNSA. Germline trimming cut 7 bases from V and 0 bases from J; bases unmatched to any gene: 5. Here the CDR3 DNA reads TGTGCCAGCATCGGGGGGGTGGCCTCCTACAATGAGCAGTTCTTC. Translation: CASIGGVASYNEQFF.

In its sample, this clonotype was seen a few times. A junction boundary mismatches the germline segment, possibly from a read error. V is TRBV12-3 or TRBV12-4 and J is TRBJ1-1; D remains unclear. The CDR3 is 13 residues long. CDR3 loop: CASSFGVSTEDFF. The CDR3 DNA sequence: TGTGCCAGCAGTTTTGGGGTGAGCACTGAAGATTTCTTT.

The rearrangement joins TRBV20-1 to TRBJ2-5; 9 nucleotides match TRBD2. Germline CDR1 is DFQATT and CDR2 is SNEGSKA (reference sequence). CDR3 length: 16 amino acids. V shed 3 bases, J shed 2 bases, and the junction held 10 bases outside the gene matches. CDR3 sequence reads: CSASSSGTLTQETQYF. The CDR3 coding sequence is TGCAGTGCTAGTTCTAGCGGGACCTTAACTCAAGAGACCCAGTACTTC.

The V call is TRBV20-1, the J call TRBJ2-7; perhaps TRBD1 as D (5 bases). Germline V gene data show CDR1 as DFQATT and CDR2 as SNEGSKA (reference sequence). Trimming stripped 6 bases from V and 7 bases from J, with 19 bases between. This CDR3 comprises 13 residues. Here the CDR3 reads CSAEDRGSREQYF. CDR3 bases: TGCAGTGCCGAGGATAGGGGATCGAGGGAGCAGTACTTC.

The table lists this clonotype with many counts. The chain carries TRBV12-3 or TRBV12-4 and TRBJ2-5; D is tentatively TRBD1 or TRBD2 (6 bases each). V gave up 3 bases and J gave up 8 bases, with 16 bases separating them. The length of the CDR3 is 14 residues. CDR3: CASSFGPGAATQYF. The CDR3 nucleotides are TGTGCCAGCAGTTTTGGTCCGGGGGCCGCCACCCAGTACTTC.

This clonotype was detected only a few times. The chain's CDR3 is CASSGSGADTQYF. The CDR3 nucleotides are TGTGCCAGCAGCGGTAGCGGGGCAGATACGCAGTATTTT. The J gene is TRBJ2-3, the V gene TRBV7-9, with 8 bases fitting TRBD2. This CDR3 contains 13 residues. V lost 5 bases, J lost 4 bases, and 2 bases stayed unmatched. CDR1 SEHNR and CDR2 FQNEAQ come from the germline V gene (reference sequence).

This clonotype has more than one count but fewer than ten. The chain employs TRBV7-9 and TRBJ2-5; D remains ambiguous. This CDR3 region has 15 residues. CDR1 and CDR2 (germline): SEHNR, FQNEAQ (reference sequence). V was pared by 5 bases and J by 3 bases, with 16 bases between. The CDR3 here is CASSQRSSLEETQYF. Written as DNA, the CDR3 is TGTGCCAGCAGCCAACGGTCCTCGCTTGAAGAGACCCAGTACTTC.

The chain recombines TRBV7-2 with TRBJ2-1; TRBD2 might be the D (5 bases). Germline lookup yields CDR1 SGHTA and CDR2 FQGNSA. V lost 1 base and J lost 0, with 7 bases in between. This CDR3 has 15 amino acids. The CDR3 DNA follows: TGTGCCAGCAGCTTAGGGGAGCACTCCTACAATGAGCAGTTCTTC. Translating gives CASSLGEHSYNEQFF.

The table lists this clonotype with a few counts. The chain couples TRBV29-1 to TRBJ2-5, with 12 bases matching TRBD2. The germline CDR1 and CDR2 sequences are SQVTM and ANQGSEA. V dropped 1 base and J dropped 4; count of bases not matched to a gene: 4. The CDR3 extends over 15 amino acids. CDR3 region: CSVEVLAGGGETQYF. DNA of the CDR3: TGCAGCGTTGAAGTACTAGCGGGGGGTGGAGAGACCCAGTACTTC.